The rows below give T cell receptor beta chains drawn from one sample of a study of shared clonotypes between healthy human individuals. The table came from immunoSEQ multiplex PCR; TCRdb's copy has only in-frame clones and leaves some out. The sample has more than 550,000 clones; around 91% are singletons. The source material was memory CD8+ T cells from PBMCs. The receptors stem from a man between 18 and 35 years old in good health. Some clones in this sample may be carry-over from other donors' samples. The CDR3 runs from the conserved cysteine through the conserved F or W. D genes are given only for firm matches.

V	J	D	CDR3
TRBV19	TRBJ2-7	TRBD2	CASSIRTSVSYEQYF
TRBV19	TRBJ2-1	.	CASSIVSGNEQFF
TRBV27	TRBJ1-2	TRBD1	CASSEQGDYGYTF
TRBV27	TRBJ1-1	TRBD1	CASSLRLYRGMNTEAFF
TRBV13	TRBJ2-2	.	CASSSSREGTGELFF
TRBV29-1	TRBJ1-2	TRBD1	CSVLTGGLDYGYTF
TRBV7-8	TRBJ2-4	TRBD2	CASSSRGAGGPKGKNIQYF
TRBV27	TRBJ2-7	.	CASSFRLAYEQYF
TRBV19	TRBJ1-3	TRBD1	CASRDARGQRISGNTIYF
TRBV7-9	TRBJ1-4	TRBD1	CASSTAADREGANEKLFF
TRBV4-1	TRBJ2-3	TRBD2	CASSHLARSGRVVDTQYF
TRBV7-9	TRBJ2-7	.	CASSLARGSGYEQYF
TRBV7-9	TRBJ2-7	.	CASSTGHSDEQYF
TRBV7-9	TRBJ1-5	.	CASSQGGESDQPQHF
TRBV7-2	TRBJ2-2	.	CASSLSLVGELFF
TRBV27	TRBJ1-2	TRBD1	CASSQTGTGYGYTF
TRBV5-1	TRBJ1-1	TRBD1	CASSFTTGSPLNTEAFF
TRBV7-6	TRBJ1-2	TRBD1	CASSSGGTGSYGYTF
TRBV7-2	TRBJ2-7	.	CASSLGGVVSSYEQYF